Listed here are 20 T cell receptor beta chains from one sample, sequenced in a study of cytomegalovirus exposure and HLA in healthy donors. Primers included in the PCR were 60 Vbeta and 13 Jbeta primers. Profiled with immunoSEQ multiplex PCR; TCRdb holds only in-frame clones, not every one. The sample has 130,000 to 150,000 clones; about 64% are singletons. Sequenced: PBMCs. The receptors come from a man aged 55 to 70 in good health and CMV-seronegative.

The J gene is TRBJ2-7, the V gene TRBV15; TRBD1 agrees at 7 bases. V shed 3 bases, J shed 3 bases, and the junction held 17 bases outside the gene matches. The CDR3 spans 18 residues. CDR1 is LNHNV and CDR2 is YYDKDF in the germline V gene (reference sequence). In DNA, the CDR3 is TGTGCCACCAGCAGTGACAGGGTAGGCCCCACTCTCTTCTACGAGCAGTACTTC. Its protein is CATSSDRVGPTLFYEQYF.

This chain joins TRBV30 and TRBJ2-2; D uncertain. Trimming removed 3 bases at V and 2 bases at J, with 10 bases between. The CDR3 covers 14 residues. Germline assignment: CDR1 GTSNPN and CDR2 SVGIG (reference sequence). The CDR3 loop is CAWSVETNTGELFF. For the CDR3, the DNA is TGTGCCTGGAGCGTAGAGACAAACACCGGGGAGCTGTTTTTT. The whole variable domain, remainder taken from reference TRBV30 and TRBJ2-2, is SQTIHQWPATLVQPVGSPLSLECTVEGTSNPNLYWYRQAAGRGLQLLFYSVGIGQISSEVPQNLSASRPQDRQFILSSKKLLLSDSGFYLCAWSVETNTGELFFGEGSRLTVL.

This rearrangement joins TRBV4-1 to TRBJ2-2; the match to TRBD2 covers 11 bases. CDR3 length: 15 residues. Trimming removed 4 bases from V and 5 bases from J; junction bases left unmatched: 3. CDR1 MGHRA and CDR2 YSYEKL come from the germline V gene. This CDR3 is CASSLRTSGTGELFF. CDR3 nucleotides: TGCGCCAGCAGCCTCCGGACTAGCGGGACCGGGGAGCTGTTTTTT.

This clone was observed once. The chain couples TRBV5-4 to TRBJ2-7, with D possibly TRBD1 on 5 matching bases. This CDR3 contains 15 residues. Trimming pared 4 bases from V and 3 bases from J, leaving 17 bases between. Germline CDR1 SGHNT, CDR2 YYREEE (reference sequence). CDR3 loop: CASSQDGRQLYEQYF. CDR3 DNA sequence: TGTGCCAGCAGCCAGGACGGAAGACAGCTCTACGAGCAGTACTTC.

This chain links TRBV11-2 with TRBJ2-5, with 12 bases that match TRBD2. The DNA end is more similar to TRBJ2-7, so the J call may be wrong. The CDR3 is 14 residues long. CDR1 is SGHAT and CDR2 is FQNNGV in the germline V gene. CDR3 nucleotides: TGTGCCAGCAGCGATTCACTAGCGGGAGGCGAGCAGTACTTC. Protein sequence: CASSDSLAGGEQYF.

This chain uses TRBV9 with TRBJ2-1, with 7 bases lining up with TRBD2. V was clipped by 3 bases and J by 8 bases; unmatched bases: 5. Germline V gives CDR1 SGDLS, CDR2 YYNGEE. The CDR3 spans 13 residues. This CDR3 reads CASSDGRAHEQFF. The DNA for the CDR3 is TGTGCCAGCAGCGATGGGAGGGCCCATGAGCAGTTCTTC.

The chain couples TRBV19 to TRBJ2-5; 12 bases are shared with TRBD2. The germline V gene encodes CDR1 LNHDA and CDR2 SQIVND (reference sequence). J lost 0 bases, V lost 5 bases, and 7 bases had no gene match. The CDR3 spans 17 residues. The CDR3 sequence is CASSPGLAGGYQETQYF. The CDR3 DNA is TGTGCCAGTAGTCCCGGGCTAGCGGGGGGGTACCAAGAGACCCAGTACTTC.

The rearrangement links TRBV2 to TRBJ2-7; tentative D call: TRBD1 (5 bases). The CDR3 consists of 13 residues. The germline V gene encodes CDR1 SNHLY and CDR2 FYNNEI. V shed 5 bases and J shed 4 bases, with 12 bases lying between them. The CDR3 coding sequence is TGTGCCAGCAGTATTTCCAGGGAATACGAGCAGTACTTC. Amino acids: CASSISREYEQYF.

The chain couples TRBV28 to TRBJ2-5; 8 positions agree with TRBD1. CDR1 MDHEN and CDR2 SYDVKM come from the germline V gene. Germline trimming cut 5 bases from V and 4 bases from J; bases unmatched to any gene: 9. The CDR3 covers 15 residues. CDR3 nucleotide sequence: TGTGCCAGCAGTGATATGACAGGGGTCCGAGAGACCCAGTACTTC. It translates to CASSDMTGVRETQYF.

The gene calls are TRBV5-1 and TRBJ2-1, with TRBD1 matching over 7 bases. The CDR3 sequence is 13 residues long. V lost 7 bases to trimming and J lost 4 bases; unmatched junction nucleotides: 5. Germline values: CDR1 SGHRS, CDR2 YFSETQ. CDR3: CASRDRTYNEQFF. For the CDR3, the DNA is TGCGCCAGCCGGGACAGAACGTACAATGAGCAGTTCTTC. Full variable domain (remainder filled in from reference TRBV5-1 and TRBJ2-1): KAGVTQTPRYLIKTRGQQVTLSCSPISGHRSVSWYQQTPGQGLQFLFEYFSETQRNKGNFPGRFSGRQFSNSRSEMNVSTLELGDSALYLCASRDRTYNEQFFGPGTRLTVL.

The gene calls are TRBV5-1 and TRBJ1-1, with D unclear. V lost 1 base and J lost 1, with 11 bases in between. Germline V gene sequence: CDR1 SGHRS, CDR2 YFSETQ. The CDR3 is 15 amino acids. The CDR3 DNA reads as TGCGCCAGCAGCTTGCACTCTGGAGAGAACACTGAAGCTTTCTTT. Translating gives CASSLHSGENTEAFF. Full variable domain (outside the CDR3, taken from reference TRBV5-1 and TRBJ1-1): KAGVTQTPRYLIKTRGQQVTLSCSPISGHRSVSWYQQTPGQGLQFLFEYFSETQRNKGNFPGRFSGRQFSNSRSEMNVSTLELGDSALYLCASSLHSGENTEAFFGQGTRLTVV.

Only a few counts were recorded for this clone. The chain carries TRBV5-1 and TRBJ1-2; D call uncertain. Trimming stripped 4 bases from V and 8 bases from J, with 15 bases between. This CDR3 region has 13 residues. From germline, CDR1 is SGHRS and CDR2 YFSETQ. As DNA, the CDR3 is TGCGCCAGCAGCGCGGATCCCCAATTCGGCTACACCTTC. Its translation: CASSADPQFGYTF.

The chain employs TRBV5-4 and TRBJ2-5; 9 nucleotides match TRBD1. There are 15 residues in the CDR3. Germline CDR1 SGHNT, CDR2 YYREEE (reference sequence). The J segment lost 5 bases and the V segment lost 0 bases, leaving 5 bases of the junction unmatched. CDR3 sequence: CASSLERTGAETQYF. In nucleotides, the CDR3 is TGTGCCAGCAGCTTGGAACGGACAGGGGCCGAGACCCAGTACTTC.

The V call is TRBV7-9, the J call TRBJ2-1; 7 bases are shared with TRBD2. From germline, CDR1 is SEHNR and CDR2 FQNEAQ (reference sequence). CDR3 length: 16 residues. Germline trimming cut 1 base from V and 2 bases from J; bases unmatched to any gene: 5. CDR3 in amino acids: CASSLGLREPYNEQFF. In DNA, the CDR3 is TGTGCCAGCAGCTTAGGATTGCGGGAGCCCTACAATGAGCAGTTCTTC.

CDR3: CASTIWPTPNGYTF. The CDR3 bases are TGTGCCAGTACAATCTGGCCCACCCCCAATGGCTACACCTTC. The chain couples TRBV2 to TRBJ1-2; D gene uncertain. The CDR3 is 14 residues long. Germline-derived CDR1 and CDR2 are SNHLY and FYNNEI. V lost 9 bases to trimming and J lost 6 bases, with 20 bases between them.

This clone was observed a few times. The gene calls are TRBV19 and TRBJ1-5; 7 bases agree with TRBD1. This CDR3 region has 14 residues. Germline CDR1 and CDR2: LNHDA and SQIVND (reference sequence). J gave up 5 bases and V 5 bases, and 6 bases lay outside the gene matches. The CDR3 sequence: CASSFRQGYQPQHF. The CDR3 DNA sequence: TGTGCCAGTAGTTTCAGACAGGGCTATCAGCCCCAGCATTTT. Combining the CDR3 with reference TRBV19 and TRBJ1-5 gives the whole variable domain DGGITQSPKYLFRKEGQNVTLSCEQNLNHDAMYWYRQDPGQGLRLIYYSQIVNDFQKGDIAEGYSVSREKKESFPLTVTSAQKNPTAFYLCASSFRQGYQPQHFGDGTRLSIL.

V gene TRBV11-3 combines with J gene TRBJ1-1; 7 bases line up with TRBD1. The CDR3 sequence is 15 residues long. J gave up 0 bases and V 0 bases, and 1 base lay outside the gene matches. Germline CDR1 and CDR2: SGHNT and YENEEA. CDR3 region: CASSLDGTVNTEAFF. CDR3 DNA: TGTGCCAGCAGCTTAGATGGGACAGTGAACACTGAAGCTTTCTTT.

CDR3 bases: TGTGCCAGCAGCTTATTGGGGGGGCGCGGCGCCTCTGGAAACACCATATATTTT. It codes for CASSLLGGRGASGNTIYF. The genes are TRBV7-2 and TRBJ1-3; D might be TRBD1 (6 bases). V was cut by 2 bases and J by 0 bases, with 17 bases left in between. The CDR3 consists of 18 residues. Germline loops: CDR1 SGHTA, CDR2 FQGNSA.

The rearrangement joins TRBV9 to TRBJ2-1; 11 nucleotides line up with TRBD2. The junction had 9 bases not matched to a gene; V was cut back by 6 bases and J by 7 bases. CDR1 SGDLS and CDR2 YYNGEE come from the germline V gene. CDR3 size: 15 residues. The CDR3 nucleotides are TGTGCCAGCAACTCCGGGACTAGCGGAAAGAATGAGCAGTTCTTC. Protein product: CASNSGTSGKNEQFF.

This clone showed up just a few times. The chain joins TRBV14 to TRBJ2-3; 8 positions agree with TRBD1. CDR3 length: 14 residues. Germline V gene lookup returns CDR1 SGHDN and CDR2 FVKESK. Trimming removed 5 bases from V and 6 bases from J; junction bases left unmatched: 7. The DNA of the CDR3 is TGTGCCAGCAGCAAGGACAGGGATTTGGATACGCAGTATTTT. It is translated as CASSKDRDLDTQYF.